Each of the 17 T cell receptor beta chains below was sequenced from the same sample in a study of blood T cell repertoires in COVID-19. This table comes from immunoSEQ multiplex PCR, and its TCRdb copy is limited to in-frame clones, with some not included. This sample has over 200,000 clones; around nine tenths occur once, and the top ten carry 2.7%. Sequencing was carried out using peripheral blood. The receptors here all came from a woman in her fifties or sixties with acute or convalescent COVID-19.

V gene TRBV5-1 combines with J gene TRBJ1-2; no reliable D call. CDR1 is SGHRS and CDR2 is YFSETQ in the germline V gene. V was cut by 0 bases and J by 8 bases, with 11 bases left in between. The CDR3 is made up of 13 amino acids. The CDR3 DNA sequence: TGCGCCAGCAGCTTGGGGCAATCGCTGGGCTACACCTTC. Its translation is CASSLGQSLGYTF.

The CDR3 nucleotides are TGTGCCAGCAGCTTGTTCCTTTCTCGGGGCACTGAAGCTTTCTTT. This translates into CASSLFLSRGTEAFF. The chain is built from TRBV5-5 and TRBJ1-1, with D unresolved. The CDR3 loop spans 15 amino acids. The V and J ends lost 1 base and 4 bases respectively, with 14 bases between them. Germline V lookup: CDR1 SGHKS, CDR2 YYEKEE (reference sequence).

This rearrangement joins TRBV30 to TRBJ1-1; tentatively, D is TRBD1 (5 bases). The V and J ends lost 3 bases and 5 bases respectively, with 16 bases between them. This CDR3 comprises 14 residues. From germline, CDR1 is GTSNPN and CDR2 SVGIG (reference sequence). The CDR3 loop reads CAWRTGGAWTEAFF. Written as DNA, the CDR3 is TGTGCCTGGAGGACCGGGGGAGCGTGGACTGAAGCTTTCTTT.

The rearrangement uses TRBV7-6 and TRBJ2-7; 8 bases fit TRBD2. Trimming cost V 1 base and J 6 bases; bases outside gene matches: 5. CDR3 size: 14 residues. The germline V gene encodes CDR1 SGHVS and CDR2 FNYEAQ. CDR3: CASSLGAGAGEQYF. CDR3 DNA: TGTGCCAGCAGCTTAGGAGCGGGAGCGGGCGAGCAGTACTTC.

CDR3 bases: TGTGCCAGCAGTGAATTAAGAGGAGCTGGAAACACCATATATTTT. It encodes CASSELRGAGNTIYF. The chain carries TRBV2 and TRBJ1-3; D not certain. This CDR3 has 15 amino acids. Trimming stripped 2 bases from V and 2 bases from J, with 10 bases between. Per germline, CDR1 SNHLY and CDR2 FYNNEI.

This clone was seen a single time. The chain combines TRBV3-1 (or the pseudogene TRBV3-2) with TRBJ2-1; no clear D. CDR1 is LGHDT, CDR2 YNNKEL, per germline (reference sequence). This CDR3 spans 14 amino acids. The V and J ends lost 0 bases and 5 bases respectively, with 8 bases between them. CDR3 sequence reads: CASSQDRVHNEQFF. Written as DNA, the CDR3 is TGTGCCAGCAGCCAAGATCGAGTCCACAATGAGCAGTTCTTC.

V gene TRBV19 combines with J gene TRBJ1-5, with 7 bases lining up with TRBD1. Germline V gene data show CDR1 as LNHDA and CDR2 as SQIVND (reference sequence). The J segment lost 6 bases and the V segment lost 5 bases, leaving 7 bases of the junction unmatched. The CDR3 sequence is 14 residues long. CDR3 bases: TGTGCCAGTAGTCCGGGACAGTTGTTTCAGCCCCAGCATTTT. This encodes CASSPGQLFQPQHF.

V and J are TRBV19 and TRBJ1-2, with D possibly being TRBD1 (5 bases). Germline loops: CDR1 LNHDA, CDR2 SQIVND (reference sequence). The ends were cut back, 0 bases at V and 7 bases at J, with 15 bases in the middle. The CDR3 is made up of 15 amino acids. In DNA form, the CDR3 reads TGTGCCAGTAGTATAGATCGACGGGGGGGACCTGGCTACACCTTC. Protein product: CASSIDRRGGPGYTF.

The chain couples TRBV30 to TRBJ2-7; 8 positions match TRBD1. The CDR3 contains 14 residues. From germline, CDR1 is GTSNPN and CDR2 SVGIG (reference sequence). The ends lost 8 bases at V and 2 bases at J; junction bases unmatched: 11. CDR3 DNA sequence: TGTGCCCGGACAGGGTCACGGTATCCCTACGAGCAGTACTTC. Its translation: CARTGSRYPYEQYF.

The V call is TRBV5-1, the J call TRBJ2-2; 7 nucleotides line up with TRBD1. The CDR3 contains 15 residues. Trimming cost V 4 bases and J 2 bases; bases outside gene matches: 5. Germline V gene sequence: CDR1 SGHRS, CDR2 YFSETQ. CDR3 sequence reads: CASSQRDSNTGELFF. DNA of the CDR3: TGCGCCAGCAGCCAGAGGGACAGCAACACCGGGGAGCTGTTTTTT.

The V call is TRBV9, the J call TRBJ1-3; 8 positions agree with TRBD1. V shed 3 bases, J shed 0 bases, and the junction held 8 bases outside the gene matches. The V gene's germline CDR1 is SGDLS and CDR2 YYNGEE. This CDR3 is built from 17 residues. The CDR3 protein is CASSAQGALASGNTIYF. CDR3 sequence (DNA): TGTGCCAGCAGCGCCCAGGGGGCCCTAGCCTCTGGAAACACCATATATTTT.

This clone was seen a single time. The CDR3 coding sequence is TGTGCCTGGAGTACAGGTTCCGTACGCTATAATTCACCCCTCCACTTT. The encoded protein is CAWSTGSVRYNSPLHF. The chain combines TRBV30 with TRBJ1-6, with a weak D call TRBD1 (5 bases). CDR1 and CDR2 from the germline V gene are GTSNPN and SVGIG (reference sequence). The CDR3 contains 16 residues. V was trimmed by 2 bases and J by 3 bases, leaving 14 bases between them.

The gene calls are TRBV6-2 or TRBV6-3 and TRBJ1-1; TRBD1 is a possible D gene (6 bases). Germline assignment: CDR1 MNHEY and CDR2 SVGEGT. CDR3 length: 15 residues. V was shortened by 5 bases and J by 4 bases, with 17 bases between the two germline ends. The CDR3, as DNA: TGTGCCAGCAGTCCCAGGGGTGAGGGGAGCACTGAAGCTTTCTTT. As protein: CASSPRGEGSTEAFF.

The chain employs TRBV6-6 and TRBJ1-1, with TRBD1 identical over 7 bases. The CDR3 totals 14 residues. The J segment lost 4 bases and the V segment lost 4 bases, leaving 6 bases of the junction unmatched. CDR1 is MNHNY, CDR2 SVGAGI, per germline (reference sequence). CDR3 nucleotide sequence: TGTGCCAGCAGTTTGCGGGACAGCCTCACTGAAGCTTTCTTT. Translation: CASSLRDSLTEAFF.

V is TRBV7-9 and J is TRBJ2-2; 14 nucleotides line up with TRBD2. The CDR3 length is 16 residues. Germline V gene lookup returns CDR1 SEHNR and CDR2 FQNEAQ (reference sequence). Germline trimming cut 6 bases from V and 5 bases from J; bases unmatched to any gene: 5. CDR3 sequence: CASSRGLAGETGELFF. In DNA, the CDR3 is TGTGCCAGCAGTCGGGGACTAGCGGGGGAAACCGGGGAGCTGTTTTTT.

V usage is TRBV30 and J usage is TRBJ2-1; 11 nucleotides match TRBD2. CDR1 GTSNPN and CDR2 SVGIG come from the germline V gene (reference sequence). The V segment lost 3 bases and the J segment 0 bases; nucleotides outside the gene matches: 10. CDR3 length: 18 residues. Here the CDR3 DNA reads TGTGCCTGGAGGTCGGGACTAGCGGATAGAAGCTCCTACAATGAGCAGTTCTTC. Translated: CAWRSGLADRSSYNEQFF.

Points on this clone: This sample includes further DNA sequences coding for the same CDR3. V gene TRBV5-1 combines with J gene TRBJ2-3; 11 bases are shared with TRBD2. The CDR3 is made up of 16 amino acids. The trim removed 3 bases at V and 1 base at J, leaving 4 bases unmatched. Germline values: CDR1 SGHRS, CDR2 YFSETQ. The CDR3 reads CASSSLAGGRTDTQYF. CDR3 nucleotide sequence: TGCGCCAGCAGCTCTCTAGCGGGGGGACGCACAGATACGCAGTATTTT.